The subject of this entry is one TCR beta chain. Taking its sample share into account, this clonotype is medium-sized (0.01 to 0.1%). Its antigen is not yet known. No quality values exist for individual bases; no much larger clone is one base distant. This entry is derived from a study of prognosis after radiotherapy for stage I lung cancer (dated by TCRdb to the early 2020s). Describing the broader study: Between April 2018 and early 2019, fewer than 20 stage I NSCLC patients were enrolled in Nanjing, China. Among the enrolled patients, approximately 15 had newly diagnosed primary stage I lung tumors, while a few had oligometastatic NSCLC following surgical resection of the primary tumor. All patients were considered medically inoperable, owing to comorbidities in some 11 and refusal of surgery in over 5. The cohort was made up of around 14 men and roughly six women, with a median age of roughly 79 years and an age range of about 50 to 90 years. About a dozen patients had adenocarcinoma and seven had squamous cell carcinoma as the tumor histology. SBRT was given in 3 to 5 fractions with a biologically effective dose of at least 100 Gy, using image-guided IMRT or VMAT. SBRT was not combined with any concurrent therapy in any patient. Four of the 19 patients developed distant metastases after SBRT, at a median of roughly seven months; the other 15 showed no significant progression. Peripheral blood TCR beta repertoires were profiled in stage I NSCLC patients before and after stereotactic body radiotherapy, and the repertoires were related to distant failure. The study sequenced 38 blood samples from around 19 patients, one before and one after SBRT per patient.

Two rounds of multiplex PCR on genomic DNA were used to amplify the TCR beta CDR3 region. In the first PCR round, primers specific to each TRBV and TRBJ gene were used, and the primer sequences were filed in Chinese patent CN105087789A. Universal primers were used in the second PCR round. The Roche High Pure PCR Template Preparation Kit was used to extract genomic DNA from the frozen PBMCs. The libraries underwent paired-end sequencing with 151 bp reads on an Illumina HiSeq 3000. From the authors' description of their analysis: Raw reads lacking the multiplex PCR primer sequences were removed with CutAdapt. Using PEAR, the high-quality paired reads were merged into contigs. MiXCR assigned TRB V, D and J gene segments to each contig by aligning to reference sequences. To remove sequencing errors, CDR3 sequences were clustered according to base quality and sequence similarity. Diversity was measured as Shannon entropy normalized by the natural log of productive TCR sequence number. Clonality was computed as one minus the ratio of Shannon entropy to the natural log of the number of unique clonotypes. Using the Youden index from ROC curves, the researchers picked the repertoire-metric cut-offs for progression-free survival, and all analyses were carried out in R 3.5.3. TCRdb trimmed the raw reads at Q25, called clones with MiXCR and kept productive beta chains. Rows with a matching CDR3 protein are joined into one entry that keeps the most common DNA and genes. The V and J calls, along with clone size, are taken from TCRdb and not from the paper's own processing. Recorded for this sample are 11,000 to 15,000 distinct CDR3 sequences; around 56% of them occurred a single time. Of the sample, about 26% is held by the ten largest clones.

What the research found in general, with its limitations: Differences in TRBV and TRBJ usage frequencies by metastasis status were reportedly observed in two V genes at baseline and in several V and two J genes after SBRT. A decrease in unique TCR clone counts was observed after SBRT (median roughly 10,000 before versus around 6,200 after; Wilcoxon paired P=0.011). The study was limited by the small cohort and short follow-up, and independent validation of the study findings is required. Post-SBRT Shannon entropy and its change from baseline were lower in patients who developed distant metastases; baseline Shannon entropy was not associated with metastases. All reported P values were unadjusted for multiple comparisons. Whether the expanded TCR clones were tumor-specific was not determined.

All patients had node-negative disease on CT and PET/CT, and none had a history of other malignancies or prior chemotherapy or radiotherapy. At each of the two time points, six milliliters of peripheral venous blood were collected into EDTA tubes. Ficoll-Paque Plus density-gradient centrifugation was used to isolate PBMCs. Right after collection, samples were placed at -80 degrees C and kept there until analysis. V is pared back by 1 base and J by 1 base, with 13 bases lying between the germline termini. Looking up the germline V gene (reference sequence) yields CDR1 DFQATT and CDR2 SNEGSKA. Its CDR3 holds 16 amino acids, cysteine through phenylalanine. Solely the CDR3 DNA is kept, with 48 bases framed from the first base.

The input for sequencing was PBMCs, taken before or after stereotactic body radiation therapy (not recorded which). The receptor was derived from a donor over 45 with non-small cell lung cancer. The sequence is built from TRBV20-1 and TRBJ2-2; 5 matching bases give a weak D call of TRBD2. The CDR3 reads CSARVSSRENTGELFF. The sequenced DNA: TGCAGTGCTAGAGTTTCTAGCAGAGAGAACACCGGGGAGCTGTTTTTT.